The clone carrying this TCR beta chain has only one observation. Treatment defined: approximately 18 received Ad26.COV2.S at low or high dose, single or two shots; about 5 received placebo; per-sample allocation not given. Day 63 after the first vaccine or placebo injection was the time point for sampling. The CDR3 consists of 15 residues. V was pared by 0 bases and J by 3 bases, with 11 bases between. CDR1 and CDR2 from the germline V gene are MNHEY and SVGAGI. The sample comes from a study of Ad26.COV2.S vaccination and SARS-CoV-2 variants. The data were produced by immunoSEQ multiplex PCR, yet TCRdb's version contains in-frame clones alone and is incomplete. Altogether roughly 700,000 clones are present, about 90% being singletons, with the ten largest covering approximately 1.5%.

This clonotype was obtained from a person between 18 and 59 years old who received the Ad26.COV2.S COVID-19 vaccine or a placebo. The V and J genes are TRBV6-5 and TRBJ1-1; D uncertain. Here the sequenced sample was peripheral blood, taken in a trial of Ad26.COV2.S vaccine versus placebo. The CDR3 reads CASSYSPAPHTEAFF. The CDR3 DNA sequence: TGTGCCAGCAGTTACTCGCCAGCCCCCCACACTGAAGCTTTCTTT.